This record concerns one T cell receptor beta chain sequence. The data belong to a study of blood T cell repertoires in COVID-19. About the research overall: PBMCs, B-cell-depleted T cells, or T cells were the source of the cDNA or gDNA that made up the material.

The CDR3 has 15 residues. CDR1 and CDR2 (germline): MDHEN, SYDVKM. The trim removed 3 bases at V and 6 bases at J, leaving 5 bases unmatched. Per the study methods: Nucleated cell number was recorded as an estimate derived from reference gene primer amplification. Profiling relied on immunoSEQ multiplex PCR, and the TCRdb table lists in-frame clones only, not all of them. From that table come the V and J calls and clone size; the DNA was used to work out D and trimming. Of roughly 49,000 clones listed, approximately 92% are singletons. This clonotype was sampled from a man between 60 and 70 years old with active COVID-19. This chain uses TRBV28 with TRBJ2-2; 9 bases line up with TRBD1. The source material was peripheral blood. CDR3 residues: CASSFIGQGSGELFF. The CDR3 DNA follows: TGTGCCAGCAGTTTTATCGGACAGGGGTCCGGGGAGCTGTTTTTT.